Below, 14 T cell receptor beta chains from the same sample are listed, as sequenced in a study of T-cell memory formation after mild COVID-19. TCRdb re-derived calls from the 5' RACE reads in MiXCR, one entry per CDR3 protein. The sample consists of roughly 7,000 distinct CDR3 sequences, about 61% of them appearing once. Sequences were obtained from PBMCs or a T cell subset sorted from them (not recorded which). Every receptor here comes from an adult who had mild COVID-19 (a few samples of this study predate the infection). Cell type and time point are not known.

Within the sample, this clonotype is medium-sized. The CDR3 spells CASSPLGSYEQYF. The CDR3 coding sequence is TGTGCCAGCAGTCCGCTTGGCAGCTACGAGCAGTACTTC. This chain uses TRBV6-1 with TRBJ2-7; D gene unclear. With 5 bases removed from V and 3 bases from J, the gap between germline ends came to 11 bases. Germline V gene lookup returns CDR1 MNHNS and CDR2 SASEGT. The CDR3 is 13 amino acids.

This clonotype is medium-sized in the sample. The chain couples TRBV5-1 to TRBJ2-1, with TRBD1 matching over 9 bases. The CDR3 is 18 amino acids. Unmatched junction bases numbered 12, after V lost 4 bases and J lost 1 base. CDR1 and CDR2 (germline): SGHRS, YFSETQ. DNA of the CDR3: TGCGCCAGCAGCCGCGAACCGACAGGGGGGTTTTCCTACAATGAGCAGTTCTTC. Protein sequence: CASSREPTGGFSYNEQFF.

V usage is TRBV6-5 and J usage is TRBJ2-2, with 7 bases matching TRBD1. CDR1 and CDR2 from the germline V gene are MNHEY and SVGAGI. V dropped 6 bases and J dropped 1; count of bases not matched to a gene: 2. CDR3 size: 14 residues. CDR3 sequence: CASRRDRNTGELFF. DNA for the CDR3: TGTGCCAGCAGGAGGGACAGGAACACCGGGGAGCTGTTTTTT.

Within the sample, this clonotype is medium-sized. The chain joins TRBV7-9 to TRBJ1-2, with no clear D. Germline CDR1 and CDR2: SEHNR and FQNEAQ (reference sequence). The length of the CDR3 is 14 residues. V was clipped by 5 bases and J by 1 base, with 11 bases between them. CDR3: CASSPPWDNYGYTF. CDR3 coding DNA: TGTGCCAGCAGCCCACCCTGGGATAACTATGGCTACACCTTC.

CDR3 DNA: TGTGCCAGCAGCACCCATAGCGGGGGGACAGATACGCAGTATTTT. The encoded protein is CASSTHSGGTDTQYF. This chain links TRBV9 with TRBJ2-3, with 10 bases matching TRBD2. Trimming took 4 bases from V and 3 from J; bases not matched to a gene: 5. This CDR3 has 15 residues. Germline V lookup: CDR1 SGDLS, CDR2 YYNGEE.

This clonotype appeared once. J is TRBJ1-2 and V is TRBV5-1; D ambiguous. The CDR3 runs 14 residues. Per the germline V gene, CDR1 is SGHRS and CDR2 is YFSETQ. V was pared by 1 base and J by 4 bases, with 11 bases between. The CDR3, as DNA: TGCGCCAGCAGCTTGCCCAGAAGCTCCTATGGCTACACCTTC. Translating it yields CASSLPRSSYGYTF.

The chain couples TRBV28 to TRBJ2-3; TRBD2 matches at 12 bases. This CDR3 contains 15 residues. Germline loops: CDR1 MDHEN, CDR2 SYDVKM. V dropped 7 bases and J dropped 3; count of bases not matched to a gene: 5. The CDR3: CASTSGGVGTDTQYF. In DNA form, the CDR3 reads TGTGCCAGCACTAGCGGGGGGGTTGGGACAGATACGCAGTATTTT.

The chain links TRBV3-1 to TRBJ1-1; D gene ambiguous. The CDR3 consists of 14 residues. V was clipped by 3 bases and J by 0 bases, with 8 bases between them. Germline V lookup: CDR1 LGHDT, CDR2 YNNKEL (reference sequence). The CDR3 loop is CASSQLPMNTEAFF. The CDR3 coding sequence is TGTGCCAGCAGCCAGCTCCCAATGAACACTGAAGCTTTCTTT.

This clonotype was detected once. V and J are TRBV7-2 and TRBJ1-6, with D possibly TRBD1 on 5 matching bases. With 2 bases removed from V and 14 bases from J, the gap between germline ends came to 16 bases. The CDR3 loop spans 14 amino acids. Germline V gives CDR1 SGHTA, CDR2 FQGNSA. The CDR3 spells CASSLMQGSKALHF. The DNA of the CDR3 is TGTGCCAGCAGCTTAATGCAGGGTTCGAAGGCCCTCCACTTT.

This clonotype appeared a single time. The chain recombines TRBV5-4 with TRBJ2-7, with 12 bases lining up with TRBD2. The CDR3 sequence is 16 residues long. Germline trimming cut 5 bases from V and 0 bases from J; bases unmatched to any gene: 6. Germline CDR1 reads SGHNT; CDR2 reads YYREEE (reference sequence). CDR3 loop: CASSSLAGGPSYEQYF. CDR3 nucleotides: TGTGCCAGCAGTTCCCTAGCGGGGGGGCCCTCCTACGAGCAGTACTTC.

By its share, this clonotype is large. The V and J genes are TRBV10-3 and TRBJ2-3, with D unclear. CDR1 and CDR2 from the germline V gene are ENHRY and SYGVKD. The V gene lost 11 bases and the J gene lost 4 bases, with 16 bases spanning the gap. This CDR3 has 13 amino acids. CDR3 DNA sequence: TGTGCCTCCGCGGTGTGGGGTCCAGATACGCAGTATTTT. Translation: CASAVWGPDTQYF.

This clonotype is deemed medium-sized (0.01 to 0.1%). This rearrangement joins TRBV7-2 to TRBJ2-5, with D possibly matching TRBD2 (6 bases). The CDR3 has 15 amino acids. V was cut by 2 bases and J by 4 bases, with 14 bases left in between. Germline V CDR1 and CDR2: SGHTA, FQGNSA. CDR3 coding DNA: TGTGCCAGCAGCTTATCTCCTGCGGGGCTAGAGACCCAGTACTTC. This encodes CASSLSPAGLETQYF.

This chain joins TRBV6-2 or TRBV6-3 and TRBJ2-1; 10 nucleotides match TRBD1. The CDR3 spans 17 residues. After removal of 5 bases from V and 8 bases from J, the junction contained 15 bases not matched to a gene. Germline V gene lookup returns CDR1 MNHEY and CDR2 SVGEGT. CDR3 sequence: CASSSQTPGQGFHEQFF. In nucleotides, the CDR3 is TGTGCCAGCAGTAGCCAGACGCCGGGACAGGGGTTCCATGAGCAGTTCTTC.

This clonotype is medium-sized. This sequence joins TRBV6-2 or TRBV6-3 and TRBJ2-5; D is unresolved. CDR1 is MNHEY, CDR2 SVGEGT, per germline. The V end was cut by 8 bases, the J end by 4 bases, with 8 bases between. The CDR3 sequence is 11 residues long. The CDR3 region is CASRSGETQYF. The CDR3 DNA sequence: TGTGCCAGCCGGTCGGGAGAGACCCAGTACTTC.